The 11 T cell receptor beta chains reported below all come from one sample, sequenced in a study of T cell changes during pregnancy in multiple sclerosis. This table comes from immunoSEQ multiplex PCR, and its TCRdb copy is limited to in-frame clones, with some not included. This sample has fewer than 80,000 clones, with approximately 93% found just once. This material consisted of CD4+ T cells from peripheral blood mononuclear cells, taken after pregnancy. The receptors were gathered from a female donor with multiple sclerosis, enrolled in a pregnancy study.

This clone was recorded once. The chain combines TRBV4-1 with TRBJ2-3, with 14 bases fitting TRBD2. V was clipped by 1 base and J by 2 bases; unmatched bases: 2. Germline V gives CDR1 MGHRA, CDR2 YSYEKL. This CDR3 comprises 17 residues. CDR3 amino acids: CASSQVGLAGVTDTQYF. CDR3 bases: TGCGCCAGCAGCCAAGTGGGACTAGCGGGAGTCACAGATACGCAGTATTTT.

V usage is TRBV19 and J usage is TRBJ2-2, with D possibly TRBD1 on 6 matching bases. Trimming took off 7 bases at V and 8 bases at J, with 14 bases between the two ends. The germline CDR1 and CDR2 sequences are LNHDA and SQIVND (reference sequence). CDR3 size: 13 residues. The CDR3 coding sequence is TGTGCCAGTAACGCGGACAGATCGGGGGAGCTGTTTTTT. Its translation is CASNADRSGELFF.

The chain employs TRBV7-3 and TRBJ2-1; D uncertain. CDR1 and CDR2 from the germline V gene are SGHTA and FQGTGA. The CDR3 spans 13 residues. The V end was cut by 1 base, the J end by 5 bases, with 6 bases between. The CDR3 loop reads CASSLSYDNEQFF. CDR3 bases: TGTGCCAGCAGCTTAAGCTATGACAATGAGCAGTTCTTC.

V usage is TRBV25-1 and J usage is TRBJ2-7; D unresolved. Germline lookup yields CDR1 MGHDK and CDR2 SYGVNS. Trimming removed 5 bases from V and 3 bases from J, with 17 bases in between. CDR3 length: 15 residues. CDR3 sequence reads: CASSTRANPFYEQYF. In nucleotides, the CDR3 is TGTGCCAGCAGTACAAGAGCGAACCCTTTCTACGAGCAGTACTTC.

V usage is TRBV6-6 and J usage is TRBJ2-7; no reliable D call. The germline V and J ends were trimmed by 5 bases and 1 base, with 12 bases remaining between them. Germline values: CDR1 MNHNY, CDR2 SVGAGI (reference sequence). The CDR3 contains 14 residues. The DNA for the CDR3 is TGTGCCAGCAGTCTTCGGTCCCCTTCCTACGAGCAGTACTTC. It encodes CASSLRSPSYEQYF.

This clone was counted once. In DNA form, the CDR3 reads TGTGCCAGCAGCCAAGCCCAACTAGCGGGATTCGAGCAGTACTTC. It codes for CASSQAQLAGFEQYF. The rearrangement joins TRBV4-2 to TRBJ2-7; 10 positions agree with TRBD2. Germline V gene data show CDR1 as LGHNA and CDR2 as YNFKEQ. V was clipped by 1 base and J by 6 bases; unmatched bases: 6. The CDR3 covers 15 residues.

This clone was seen only once. The chain combines TRBV6-1 with TRBJ1-5, with D tentatively TRBD1 (6 bases). Germline-derived CDR1 and CDR2 are MNHNS and SASEGT. The ends were cut back, 3 bases at V and 9 bases at J, with 21 bases in the middle. The CDR3 runs 16 residues. CDR3: CASSDPTTGPVGPQHF. CDR3 bases: TGTGCCAGCAGTGATCCCACTACAGGGCCCGTTGGGCCCCAGCATTTT.

V gene TRBV2 combines with J gene TRBJ1-3, with unresolved D. With 11 bases removed from V and 0 bases from J, the gap between germline ends came to 11 bases. Germline CDR1 reads SNHLY; CDR2 reads FYNNEI. The CDR3 consists of 13 residues. CDR3 coding DNA: TGTGCCCAAACCACAGACTCTGGAAACACCATATATTTT. This translates into CAQTTDSGNTIYF.

The gene calls are TRBV7-8 and TRBJ1-5; TRBD1 aligns across 7 bases. Trimming took 7 bases from V and 8 from J; bases not matched to a gene: 11. There are 14 residues in the CDR3. Per germline, CDR1 SGHVS and CDR2 FQNEAQ. CDR3 DNA: TGTGCCAGCAACCGTGACAGGGTATTTGAGCCCCAGCATTTT. This gives the protein CASNRDRVFEPQHF.

CDR3 sequence reads: CASSVGTASNQPQHF. CDR3 nucleotides: TGTGCCAGCAGCGTGGGGACAGCGAGCAATCAGCCCCAGCATTTT. This chain connects TRBV9 to TRBJ1-5, with TRBD1 matching 7 bases. With V trimmed by 2 bases and J by 1 base, 3 bases remained unmatched. The CDR3 has 15 amino acids. Germline V gives CDR1 SGDLS, CDR2 YYNGEE.

The rearrangement uses TRBV28 and TRBJ2-5; TRBD2 aligns across 7 bases. Germline trimming cut 7 bases from V and 1 base from J; bases unmatched to any gene: 6. Germline V CDR1 and CDR2: MDHEN, SYDVKM. The CDR3 has 14 residues. Here the CDR3 reads CASNPGGSQETQYF. The CDR3 DNA is TGTGCCAGCAACCCGGGGGGATCCCAAGAGACCCAGTACTTC.